This TCR beta chain was sequenced for a study of blood T cell repertoires in COVID-19. For the study at large: Material from acute and convalescent COVID-19 was sourced from the United States, Italy and Spain. T cells, B-cell-depleted T cells, or PBMCs provided the cDNA or gDNA that served as material.

Under the authors' procedure: Cell counts per sample came from amplifying reference gene primers. Profiled with immunoSEQ multiplex PCR; TCRdb holds only in-frame clones, not every one. V and J calls plus clone size are reproduced from that table; the DNA served to infer D and trimming. The sample yields about 280,000 clones, around 88% seen once. This TCR was sampled from a woman aged 25-40 years who had recovered from COVID-19. Sequencing used peripheral blood.

The CDR3 sequence is CASSPVAGPYEQYF. Written as DNA, the CDR3 is TGTGCCAGCAGCCCTGTAGCGGGACCCTACGAGCAGTACTTC. The rearrangement links TRBV7-2 to TRBJ2-5, with 8 positions matching TRBD2. TRBJ2-7 explains the end of the DNA better; the J call may be wrong. The CDR3 has 14 amino acids. Germline CDR1 and CDR2: SGHTA and FQGNSA.